This TCR beta chain was retrieved from a study of blood T cells in healthy people across ages. For the second PCR, which ran for about 6 to 12 cycles, a sample-barcoded 5' primer and a J-beta primer mix were used. TCRdb reanalysed the 5' RACE reads using MiXCR and keeps one entry per CDR3 protein. The data hold approximately 1,000,000 distinct CDR3 sequences, with less than 45% observed a single time. The study, taken as a whole, reports: The recorded TCR beta diversity per million T cells decreased in a roughly linear manner with age. Greater diversity and more naive CD4+ cells were seen in long-lived donors than in aged donors.

Remarks on this clonotype: Its specificity is not known.

The CDR3 is made up of 18 amino acids. The germline V gene has CDR1 SGDLS and CDR2 YYNGEE. Trimming took 0 bases from V and 2 from J; bases not matched to a gene: 9. Sequencing was done on a sample of blood. The chain recombines TRBV9 with TRBJ2-3, with TRBD2 matching over 10 bases. The sequence derives from a man aged 18 to 35 in good health. As DNA, the CDR3 is TGTGCCAGCAGCGTAGGTAGCGGGGGGAACCAAAACACAGATACGCAGTATTTT. Translated: CASSVGSGGNQNTDTQYF.